This T cell receptor (beta chain) is drawn from a study of OX40 agonist ivuxolimab in advanced cancers. Across the study: While on treatment, patients had intravenous ivuxolimab at 0.01 to 10 mg/kg every 2 weeks. Overall study results and limits: Antigen specificity remained undetermined for the expanded peripheral T cells.

The table came from immunoSEQ multiplex PCR; TCRdb's copy has only in-frame clones and leaves some out. The table has just over 50,000 clones, about nine tenths seen once. Germline V CDR1 and CDR2: SGHNT, YYREEE (reference sequence). The V end lost 2 bases, the J end lost 1 base, and 9 bases lay between the germline ends. The CDR3 runs 15 residues. In the case of this clone: Its antigen is not identified.

This sample comprised CD4+ or CD8+ T cells sorted from blood, obtained in a trial of the OX40 agonist ivuxolimab. This TCR was recovered from an adult with an advanced solid tumor such as melanoma, head and neck, liver or kidney cancer. The chain carries TRBV5-4 and TRBJ2-2; D is unclear. CDR3 in amino acids: CASSFPIGNTGELFF. CDR3 in DNA: TGTGCCAGCAGCTTTCCCATAGGGAACACCGGGGAGCTGTTTTTT.